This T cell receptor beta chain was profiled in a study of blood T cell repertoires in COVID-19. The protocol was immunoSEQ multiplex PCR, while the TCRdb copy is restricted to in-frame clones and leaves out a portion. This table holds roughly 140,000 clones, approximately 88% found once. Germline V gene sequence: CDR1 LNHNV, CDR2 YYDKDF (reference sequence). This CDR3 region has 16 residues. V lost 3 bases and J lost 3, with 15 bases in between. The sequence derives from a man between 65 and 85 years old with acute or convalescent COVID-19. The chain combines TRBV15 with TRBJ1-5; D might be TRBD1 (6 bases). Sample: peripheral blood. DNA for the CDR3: TGTGCCACCAGCAGTAGGGACACAACCTTCAATCAGCCCCAGCATTTT. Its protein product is CATSSRDTTFNQPQHF. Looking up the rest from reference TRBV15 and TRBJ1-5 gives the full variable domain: DAMVIQNPRYQVTQFGKPVTLSCSQTLNHNVMYWYQQKSSQAPKLLFHYYDKDFNNEADTPDNFQSRRPNTSFCFLDIRSPGLGDTAMYLCATSSRDTTFNQPQHFGDGTRLSIL.